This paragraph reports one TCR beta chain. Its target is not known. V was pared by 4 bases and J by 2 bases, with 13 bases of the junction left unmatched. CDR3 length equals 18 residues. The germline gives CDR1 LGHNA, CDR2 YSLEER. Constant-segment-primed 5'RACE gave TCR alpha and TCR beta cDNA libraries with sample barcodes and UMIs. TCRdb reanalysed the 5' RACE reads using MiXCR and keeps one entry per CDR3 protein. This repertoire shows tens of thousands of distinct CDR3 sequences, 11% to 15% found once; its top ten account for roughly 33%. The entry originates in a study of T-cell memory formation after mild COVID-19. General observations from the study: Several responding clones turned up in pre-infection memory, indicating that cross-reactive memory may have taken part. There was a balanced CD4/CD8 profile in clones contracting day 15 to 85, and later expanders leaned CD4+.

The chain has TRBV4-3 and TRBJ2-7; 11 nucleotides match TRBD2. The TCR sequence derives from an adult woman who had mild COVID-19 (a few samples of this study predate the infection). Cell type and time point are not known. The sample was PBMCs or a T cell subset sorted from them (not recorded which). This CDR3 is CASSLGTIGTSGPYEQYF. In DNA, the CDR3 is TGCGCCAGCAGCCTAGGAACCATCGGGACTAGCGGACCCTACGAGCAGTACTTC.